Listed below are T cell receptor beta chains from one sample, sequenced in a study of T cell changes during pregnancy in multiple sclerosis. Produced via immunoSEQ multiplex PCR; TCRdb's table is partial and in-frame only. The sample has some 34,000 clones, over 90% seen once. The starting material was CD4+ T cells from peripheral blood mononuclear cells, obtained in the third trimester of pregnancy. All receptors derive from a female donor in good health, enrolled as a control in a pregnancy study. The CDR3 runs from the conserved cysteine through the conserved F or W. The order of the fields is V gene, J gene, D gene, clone size, CDR3 protein, CDR3 DNA. D genes are given only for firm matches. The size entry is marked missing in some rows and otherwise reads once, few, many or a size class.

V gene: TRBV5-6; J gene: TRBJ1-5; D gene: TRBD1; clone size: -; CDR3 protein: CASSRQGANQPQHF; CDR3 DNA: TGTGCCAGCAGCAGACAGGGGGCGAATCAGCCTCAGCATTTT
V gene: TRBV27; J gene: TRBJ1-3; D gene: -; clone size: once; CDR3 protein: CASKYTGSGNTIYF; CDR3 DNA: TGTGCCAGCAAATATACAGGCTCTGGAAACACCATATATTTT
V gene: TRBV11-3; J gene: TRBJ2-2; D gene: TRBD2; clone size: -; CDR3 protein: CASRLAGQGSTGELFF; CDR3 DNA: TGTGCCAGCAGATTAGCGGGCCAGGGAAGCACCGGGGAGCTGTTTTTT
V gene: TRBV2; J gene: TRBJ1-1; D gene: -; clone size: -; CDR3 protein: CASSGTGVRNTEAFF; CDR3 DNA: TGTGCCAGCAGTGGAACGGGGGTTCGGAACACTGAAGCTTTCTTT
V gene: TRBV28; J gene: TRBJ1-5; D gene: -; clone size: -; CDR3 protein: CASSSGGVNQPQHF; CDR3 DNA: TGTGCCAGCAGTTCTGGGGGGGTCAATCAGCCCCAGCATTTT
V gene: TRBV9; J gene: TRBJ2-3; D gene: -; clone size: -; CDR3 protein: CASSVDRLVTDTQYF; CDR3 DNA: TGTGCCAGCAGCGTGGACCGACTAGTCACAGATACGCAGTATTTT
V gene: TRBV5-6; J gene: TRBJ2-3; D gene: TRBD1; clone size: -; CDR3 protein: CASSLGDRDTDTQYF; CDR3 DNA: TGTGCCAGCAGCTTGGGGGACAGGGACACAGATACGCAGTATTTT
V gene: TRBV5-1; J gene: TRBJ1-3; D gene: -; clone size: -; CDR3 protein: CASSPRHGSGNTIYF; CDR3 DNA: TGCGCCAGCAGCCCCCGACACGGTTCTGGAAACACCATATATTTT
V gene: TRBV5-1; J gene: TRBJ2-7; D gene: -; clone size: -; CDR3 protein: CASRLGQTYEQYF; CDR3 DNA: TGCGCCAGCAGACTAGGACAGACCTACGAGCAGTACTTC
V gene: TRBV6-6; J gene: TRBJ1-4; D gene: -; clone size: -; CDR3 protein: CASSYRRTNEKLFF; CDR3 DNA: TGTGCCAGCAGTTACAGGAGAACTAATGAAAAACTGTTTTTT
V gene: TRBV19; J gene: TRBJ2-2; D gene: TRBD2; clone size: -; CDR3 protein: CASSISSGAFANTGELFF; CDR3 DNA: TGTGCCAGTAGTATCTCTAGCGGGGCCTTCGCGAACACCGGGGAGCTGTTTTTT
V gene: TRBV30; J gene: TRBJ2-1; D gene: TRBD2; clone size: -; CDR3 protein: CAWGLAGGNDEQFF; CDR3 DNA: TGTGCCTGGGGACTAGCGGGGGGAAACGATGAGCAGTTCTTC
V gene: TRBV21-1; J gene: TRBJ2-7; D gene: -; clone size: -; CDR3 protein: CASRTTGQGEDEQYF; CDR3 DNA: TGTGCCAGCAGGACAACCGGGCAGGGGGAAGACGAGCAGTACTTC
V gene: TRBV7-9; J gene: TRBJ2-1; D gene: -; clone size: once; CDR3 protein: CASSLVGLVQFF; CDR3 DNA: TGTGCCAGCAGCTTAGTTGGCCTAGTTCAGTTCTTC
V gene: TRBV12-5; J gene: TRBJ1-2; D gene: -; clone size: once; CDR3 protein: CASGDTGYRGYTF; CDR3 DNA: TGTGCTAGTGGGGACACAGGCTATCGAGGCTACACCTTC
V gene: TRBV6-5; J gene: TRBJ1-1; D gene: TRBD1; clone size: -; CDR3 protein: CASTYPGGTEAFF; CDR3 DNA: TGTGCCAGCACTTACCCAGGGGGCACTGAAGCTTTCTTT
V gene: TRBV10-3; J gene: TRBJ2-5; D gene: TRBD2; clone size: -; CDR3 protein: CAISEGLAGLQETQYF; CDR3 DNA: TGTGCCATCAGTGAGGGACTAGCGGGGCTTCAAGAGACCCAGTACTTC
V gene: TRBV9; J gene: TRBJ2-5; D gene: -; clone size: once; CDR3 protein: CASSVPGSGETQYF; CDR3 DNA: TGTGCCAGCAGCGTGCCTGGGTCAGGAGAGACCCAGTACTTC
V gene: TRBV7-2; J gene: TRBJ2-5; D gene: -; clone size: -; CDR3 protein: CASNQAQETQYF; CDR3 DNA: TGTGCCAGTAATCAAGCCCAAGAGACCCAGTACTTC
V gene: TRBV5-4; J gene: TRBJ2-2; D gene: TRBD2; clone size: -; CDR3 protein: CASSDEIIGGAGELFF; CDR3 DNA: TGTGCCAGCAGCGACGAGATCATTGGGGGGGCCGGGGAGCTGTTTTTT
V gene: TRBV29-1; J gene: TRBJ2-1; D gene: TRBD2; clone size: -; CDR3 protein: CSVGGTSDSSYNEQFF; CDR3 DNA: TGCAGCGTTGGTGGGACTAGCGATAGCTCCTACAATGAGCAGTTCTTC
V gene: TRBV25-1; J gene: TRBJ1-2; D gene: TRBD1; clone size: -; CDR3 protein: CASSADRGLSNYGYTF; CDR3 DNA: TGTGCCAGCAGTGCGGACAGGGGGCTATCTAACTATGGCTACACCTTC
V gene: TRBV23-1; J gene: TRBJ1-5; D gene: TRBD1; clone size: -; CDR3 protein: CASSPGQVNQPQHF; CDR3 DNA: TGCGCCAGCAGTCCGGGACAGGTGAATCAGCCCCAGCATTTT
V gene: TRBV5-4; J gene: TRBJ2-7; D gene: -; clone size: -; CDR3 protein: CASSTKQGSYEQYF; CDR3 DNA: TGTGCCAGCAGCACCAAACAGGGCTCCTACGAGCAGTACTTC
V gene: TRBV19; J gene: TRBJ1-1; D gene: TRBD1; clone size: -; CDR3 protein: CASSIQGAKNTEAFF; CDR3 DNA: TGTGCCAGTAGTATCCAGGGGGCTAAGAACACTGAAGCTTTCTTT
V gene: TRBV7-9; J gene: TRBJ2-5; D gene: -; clone size: -; CDR3 protein: CASSLPATGTQYF; CDR3 DNA: TGTGCCAGCAGCTTACCGGCAACGGGGACCCAGTACTTC
V gene: TRBV10-3; J gene: TRBJ1-5; D gene: -; clone size: -; CDR3 protein: CAISESSQQLNQPQHF; CDR3 DNA: TGTGCCATCAGTGAGTCGTCTCAACAGCTCAATCAGCCCCAGCATTTT
V gene: TRBV6-1; J gene: TRBJ2-1; D gene: TRBD2; clone size: once; CDR3 protein: CASSAFSGGATFF; CDR3 DNA: TGTGCCAGCAGTGCCTTTAGCGGGGGGGCCACTTTCTTC
V gene: TRBV28; J gene: TRBJ1-2; D gene: -; clone size: -; CDR3 protein: CASSFQGLNRYGYTF; CDR3 DNA: TGTGCCAGCAGTTTCCAGGGGTTGAACCGATATGGCTACACCTTC
V gene: TRBV18; J gene: TRBJ2-2; D gene: -; clone size: -; CDR3 protein: CASSLTNTGELFF; CDR3 DNA: TGTGCCAGCTCACTCACGAACACCGGGGAGCTGTTTTTT
V gene: TRBV5-5; J gene: TRBJ1-6; D gene: -; clone size: -; CDR3 protein: CASSLWAGGSPLHF; CDR3 DNA: TGTGCCAGCAGCTTGTGGGCCGGGGGTTCACCCCTCCACTTT
V gene: TRBV4-3; J gene: TRBJ1-6; D gene: -; clone size: -; CDR3 protein: CASSQDDRTSYNSPLHF; CDR3 DNA: TGCGCCAGCAGCCAAGACGACAGGACCTCCTATAATTCACCCCTCCACTTT
V gene: TRBV4-1; J gene: TRBJ2-3; D gene: TRBD2; clone size: -; CDR3 protein: CASSQVGLAGADTQYF; CDR3 DNA: TGCGCCAGCAGCCAAGTCGGCCTAGCGGGCGCAGATACGCAGTATTTT
V gene: TRBV30; J gene: TRBJ2-1; D gene: TRBD2; clone size: -; CDR3 protein: CAWSVGTSAHNEQFF; CDR3 DNA: TGTGCCTGGAGTGTGGGGACTAGCGCCCACAATGAGCAGTTCTTC
V gene: TRBV30; J gene: TRBJ1-2; D gene: -; clone size: -; CDR3 protein: CAWDSNNYGYTF; CDR3 DNA: TGTGCCTGGGACAGCAACAACTATGGCTACACCTTC
V gene: TRBV4-1; J gene: TRBJ2-3; D gene: TRBD2; clone size: -; CDR3 protein: CASSPRLAGESKADTQYF; CDR3 DNA: TGCGCCAGCAGCCCGCGACTAGCGGGGGAAAGCAAGGCAGATACGCAGTATTTT
V gene: TRBV7-6; J gene: TRBJ1-5; D gene: TRBD1; clone size: -; CDR3 protein: CASSRTGGNQPQHF; CDR3 DNA: TGTGCCAGCAGCAGGACAGGGGGAAATCAGCCCCAGCATTTT
V gene: TRBV7-2; J gene: TRBJ2-7; D gene: -; clone size: -; CDR3 protein: CASSLPRDIGEQYF; CDR3 DNA: TGTGCCAGCAGCTTACCCCGGGACATAGGAGAGCAGTACTTC
V gene: TRBV7-2; J gene: TRBJ1-1; D gene: -; clone size: -; CDR3 protein: CASSLETGLNTEAFF; CDR3 DNA: TGTGCCAGCAGCTTAGAAACAGGACTGAACACTGAAGCTTTCTTT